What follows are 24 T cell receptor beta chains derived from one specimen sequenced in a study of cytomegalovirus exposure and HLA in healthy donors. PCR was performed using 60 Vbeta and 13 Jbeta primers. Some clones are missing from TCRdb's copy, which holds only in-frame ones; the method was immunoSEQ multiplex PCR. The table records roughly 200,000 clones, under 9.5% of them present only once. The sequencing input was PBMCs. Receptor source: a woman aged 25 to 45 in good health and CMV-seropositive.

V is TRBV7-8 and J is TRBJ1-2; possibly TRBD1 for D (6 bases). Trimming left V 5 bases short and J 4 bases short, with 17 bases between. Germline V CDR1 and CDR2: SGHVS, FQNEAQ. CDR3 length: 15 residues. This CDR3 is CASSPTSGQIYGYTF. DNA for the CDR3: TGTGCCAGCAGCCCCACTAGTGGACAGATCTATGGCTACACCTTC.

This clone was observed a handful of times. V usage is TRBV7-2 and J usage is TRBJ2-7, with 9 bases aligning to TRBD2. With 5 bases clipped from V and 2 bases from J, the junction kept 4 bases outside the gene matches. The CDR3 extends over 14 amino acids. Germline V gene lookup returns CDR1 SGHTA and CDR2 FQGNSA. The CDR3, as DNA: TGTGCCAGCAGCCTGGCTAGCGGGGCCTACGAGCAGTACTTC. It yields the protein CASSLASGAYEQYF.

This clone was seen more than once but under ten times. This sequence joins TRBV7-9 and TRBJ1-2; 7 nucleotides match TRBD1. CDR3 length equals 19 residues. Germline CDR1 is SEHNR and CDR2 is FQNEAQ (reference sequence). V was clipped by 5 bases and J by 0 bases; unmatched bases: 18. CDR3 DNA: TGTGCCAGCAGCCCTAGCGCTTTACAGGGGATCCTAGCTAACTATGGCTACACCTTC. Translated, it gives CASSPSALQGILANYGYTF.

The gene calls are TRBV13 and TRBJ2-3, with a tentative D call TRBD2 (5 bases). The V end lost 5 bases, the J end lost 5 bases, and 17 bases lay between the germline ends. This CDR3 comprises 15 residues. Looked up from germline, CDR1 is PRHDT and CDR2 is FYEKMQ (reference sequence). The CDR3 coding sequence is TGTGCCAGCAGCCCGAGGCCCGGGGATGTAGATACGCAGTATTTT. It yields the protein CASSPRPGDVDTQYF.

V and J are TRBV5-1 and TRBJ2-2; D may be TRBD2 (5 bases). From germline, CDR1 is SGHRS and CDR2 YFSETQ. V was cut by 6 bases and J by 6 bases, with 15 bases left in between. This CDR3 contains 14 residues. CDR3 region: CASKLVLGPGELFF. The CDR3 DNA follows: TGCGCCAGCAAGTTGGTACTAGGTCCCGGGGAGCTGTTTTTT.

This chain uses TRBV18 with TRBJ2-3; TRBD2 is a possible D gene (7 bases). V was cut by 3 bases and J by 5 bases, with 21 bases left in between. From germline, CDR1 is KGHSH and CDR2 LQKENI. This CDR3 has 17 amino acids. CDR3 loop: CASSPPKIERDIDTQYF. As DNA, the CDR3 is TGTGCCAGCTCACCTCCTAAGATTGAGCGGGACATAGATACGCAGTATTTT.

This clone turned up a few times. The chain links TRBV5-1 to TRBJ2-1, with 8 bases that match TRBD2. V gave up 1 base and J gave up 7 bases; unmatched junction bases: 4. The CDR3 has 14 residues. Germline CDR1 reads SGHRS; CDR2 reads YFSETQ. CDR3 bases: TGCGCCAGCAGCTTGAGCGGGAGCGTAAATGAGCAGTTCTTC. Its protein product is CASSLSGSVNEQFF.

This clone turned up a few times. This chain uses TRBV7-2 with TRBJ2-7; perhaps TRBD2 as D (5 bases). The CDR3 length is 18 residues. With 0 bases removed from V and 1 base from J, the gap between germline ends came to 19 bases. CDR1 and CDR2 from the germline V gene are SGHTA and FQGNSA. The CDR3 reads CASSLARGTGSLSYEQYF. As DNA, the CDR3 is TGTGCCAGCAGCTTAGCGCGCGGTACGGGATCCTTGTCCTACGAGCAGTACTTC.

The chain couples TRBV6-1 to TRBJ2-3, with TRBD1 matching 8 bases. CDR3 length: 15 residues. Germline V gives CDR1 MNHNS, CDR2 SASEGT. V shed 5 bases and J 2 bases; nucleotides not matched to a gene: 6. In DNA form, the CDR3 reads TGTGCCAGCAGTAAGACAGGGGCGGACACAGATACGCAGTATTTT. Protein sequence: CASSKTGADTDTQYF.

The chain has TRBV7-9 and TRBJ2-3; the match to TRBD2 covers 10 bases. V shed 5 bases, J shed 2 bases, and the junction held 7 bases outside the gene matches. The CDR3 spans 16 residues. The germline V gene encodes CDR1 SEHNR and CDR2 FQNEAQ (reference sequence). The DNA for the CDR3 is TGTGCCAGCAGCCCGATACTAGCGGGGCTCACAGATACGCAGTATTTT. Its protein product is CASSPILAGLTDTQYF.

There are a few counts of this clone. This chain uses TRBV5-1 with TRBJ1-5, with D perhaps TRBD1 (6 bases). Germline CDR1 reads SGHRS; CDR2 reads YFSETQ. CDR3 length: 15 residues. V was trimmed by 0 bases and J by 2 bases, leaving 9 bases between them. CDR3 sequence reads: CASSLDGGRNQPQHF. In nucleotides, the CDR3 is TGCGCCAGCAGCTTGGACGGGGGGCGCAATCAGCCCCAGCATTTT.

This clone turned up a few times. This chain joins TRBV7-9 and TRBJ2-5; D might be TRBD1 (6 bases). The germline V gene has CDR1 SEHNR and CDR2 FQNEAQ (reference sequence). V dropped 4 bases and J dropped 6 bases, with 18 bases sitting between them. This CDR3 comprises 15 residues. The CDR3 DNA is TGTGCCAGCAGCTGGGAACACGACAGGCAAAAGACCCAGTACTTC. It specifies CASSWEHDRQKTQYF.

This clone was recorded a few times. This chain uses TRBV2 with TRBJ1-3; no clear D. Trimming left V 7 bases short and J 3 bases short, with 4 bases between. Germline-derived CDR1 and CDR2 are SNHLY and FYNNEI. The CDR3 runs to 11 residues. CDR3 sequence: CASIFGNTIYF. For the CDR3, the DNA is TGTGCCAGCATCTTTGGAAACACCATATATTTT.

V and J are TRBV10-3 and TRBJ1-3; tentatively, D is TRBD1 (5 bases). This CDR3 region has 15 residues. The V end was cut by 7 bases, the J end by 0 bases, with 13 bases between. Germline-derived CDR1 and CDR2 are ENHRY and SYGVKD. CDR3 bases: TGTGCCATCAAGAGCCAGGGAACCTCTGGAAACACCATATATTTT. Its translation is CAIKSQGTSGNTIYF.

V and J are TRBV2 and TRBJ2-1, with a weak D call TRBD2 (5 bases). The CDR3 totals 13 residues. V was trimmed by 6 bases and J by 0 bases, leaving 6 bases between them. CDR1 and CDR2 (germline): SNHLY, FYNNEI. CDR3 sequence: CASREDSYNEQFF. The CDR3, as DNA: TGTGCCAGCAGGGAGGACTCCTACAATGAGCAGTTCTTC.

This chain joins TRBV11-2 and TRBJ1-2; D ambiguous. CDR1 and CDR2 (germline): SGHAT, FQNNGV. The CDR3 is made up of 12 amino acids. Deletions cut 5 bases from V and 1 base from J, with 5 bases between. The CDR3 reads CASSQNNYGYTF. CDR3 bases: TGTGCCAGCAGCCAAAATAACTATGGCTACACCTTC.

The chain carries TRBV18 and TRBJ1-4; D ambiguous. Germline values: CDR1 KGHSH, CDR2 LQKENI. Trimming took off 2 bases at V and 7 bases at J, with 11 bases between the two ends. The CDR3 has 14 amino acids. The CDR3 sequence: CASSPISGREKLFF. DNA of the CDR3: TGTGCCAGCTCACCAATTAGTGGGCGTGAAAAACTGTTTTTT.

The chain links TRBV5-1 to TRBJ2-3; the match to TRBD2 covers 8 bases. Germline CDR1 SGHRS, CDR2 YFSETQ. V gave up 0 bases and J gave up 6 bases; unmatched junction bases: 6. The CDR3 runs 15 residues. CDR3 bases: TGCGCCAGCAGCTTGGGAGCGGGAGCAGGGGATACGCAGTATTTT. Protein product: CASSLGAGAGDTQYF.

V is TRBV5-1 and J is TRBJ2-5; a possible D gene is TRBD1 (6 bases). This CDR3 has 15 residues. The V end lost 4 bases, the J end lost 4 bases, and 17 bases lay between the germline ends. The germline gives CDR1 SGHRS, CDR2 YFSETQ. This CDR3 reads CASSPGAGELETQYF. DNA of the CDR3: TGCGCCAGCAGCCCTGGTGCAGGGGAGTTAGAGACCCAGTACTTC.

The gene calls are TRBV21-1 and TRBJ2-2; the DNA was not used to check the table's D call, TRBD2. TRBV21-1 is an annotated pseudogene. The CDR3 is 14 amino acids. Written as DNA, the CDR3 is TGTGCCAGCAGAAACCGACTCCCTACCGGGGAGCTGTTTTTT. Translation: CASRNRLPTGELFF.

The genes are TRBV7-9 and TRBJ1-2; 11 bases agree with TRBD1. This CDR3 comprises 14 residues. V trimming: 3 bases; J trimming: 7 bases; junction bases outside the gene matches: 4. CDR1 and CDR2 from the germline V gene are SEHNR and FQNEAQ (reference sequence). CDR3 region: CASSFGQGAAGYTF. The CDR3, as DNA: TGTGCCAGCAGCTTTGGACAGGGGGCAGCTGGCTACACCTTC.

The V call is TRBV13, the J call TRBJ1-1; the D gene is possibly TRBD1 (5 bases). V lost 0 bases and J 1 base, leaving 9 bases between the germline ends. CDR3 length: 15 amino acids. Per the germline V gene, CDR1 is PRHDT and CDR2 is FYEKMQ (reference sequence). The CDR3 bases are TGTGCCAGCAGCTTAGGCGGGGGGTCGAACACTGAAGCTTTCTTT. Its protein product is CASSLGGGSNTEAFF.

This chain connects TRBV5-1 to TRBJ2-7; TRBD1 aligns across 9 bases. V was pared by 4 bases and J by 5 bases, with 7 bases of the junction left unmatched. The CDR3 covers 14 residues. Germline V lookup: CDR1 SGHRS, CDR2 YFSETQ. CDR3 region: CASSITGGSDEQYF. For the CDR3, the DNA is TGCGCCAGCAGCATTACAGGGGGCAGCGACGAGCAGTACTTC.

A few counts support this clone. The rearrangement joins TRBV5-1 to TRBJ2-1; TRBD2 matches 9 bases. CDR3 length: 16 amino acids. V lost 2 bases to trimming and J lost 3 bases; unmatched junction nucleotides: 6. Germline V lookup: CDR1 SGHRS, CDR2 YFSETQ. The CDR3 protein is CASSLVPSGNYNEQFF. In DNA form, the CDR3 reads TGCGCCAGCAGCTTAGTTCCTAGCGGGAACTACAATGAGCAGTTCTTC.